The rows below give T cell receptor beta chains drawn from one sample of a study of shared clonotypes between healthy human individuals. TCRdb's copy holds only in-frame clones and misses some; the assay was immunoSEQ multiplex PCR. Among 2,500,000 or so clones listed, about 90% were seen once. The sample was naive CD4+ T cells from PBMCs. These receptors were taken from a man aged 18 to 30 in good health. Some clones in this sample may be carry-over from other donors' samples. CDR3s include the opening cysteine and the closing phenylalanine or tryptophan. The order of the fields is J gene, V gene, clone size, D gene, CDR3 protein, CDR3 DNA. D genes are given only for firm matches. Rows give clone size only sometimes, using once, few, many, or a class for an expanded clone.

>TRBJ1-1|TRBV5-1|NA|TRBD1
CASSIRQGASTEAFF
TGCGCCAGCAGCATCAGACAGGGGGCTAGCACTGAAGCTTTCTTT
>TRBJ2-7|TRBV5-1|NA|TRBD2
CASSLMASGSNEQYF
TGCGCCAGCAGCTTGATGGCTAGCGGGAGCAACGAGCAGTACTTC
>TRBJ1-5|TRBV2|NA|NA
CASSDYGISNQPQHF
TGTGCCAGCAGTGATTACGGGATCAGCAATCAGCCCCAGCATTTT
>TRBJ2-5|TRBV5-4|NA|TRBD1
CASSSAFRTGETQYF
TGTGCCAGCAGCTCGGCATTTAGGACAGGAGAGACCCAGTACTTC
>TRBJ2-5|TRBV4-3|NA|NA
CASSQEGGWHETQYF
TGCGCCAGCAGCCAAGAGGGGGGTTGGCATGAGACCCAGTACTTC
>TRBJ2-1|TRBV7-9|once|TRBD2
CASSQEAGGSFF
TGTGCCAGCAGCCAAGAAGCGGGGGGCTCGTTCTTC
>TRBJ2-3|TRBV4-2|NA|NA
CASSQDSRTDTQYF
TGTGCCAGCAGCCAAGATTCGAGAACAGATACGCAGTATTTT
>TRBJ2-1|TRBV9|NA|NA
CASSVEASVSYNEQFF
TGTGCCAGCAGCGTAGAGGCTAGCGTCTCCTACAATGAGCAGTTCTTC
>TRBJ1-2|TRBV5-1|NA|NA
CASSLASSSVGDYTF
TGCGCCAGCAGCTTGGCCTCTTCTTCGGTTGGGGACTACACCTTC
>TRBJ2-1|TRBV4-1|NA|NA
CASSQDNLLSYNEQFF
TGCGCCAGCAGCCAAGATAACCTCCTCTCCTACAATGAGCAGTTCTTC
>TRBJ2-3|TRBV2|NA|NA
CASVWDRTPITDTQYF
TGTGCTAGCGTCTGGGACCGCACCCCGATCACAGATACGCAGTATTTT
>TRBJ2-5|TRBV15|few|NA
CATSRDWETQYF
TGTGCCACCAGCAGAGATTGGGAGACCCAGTACTTC
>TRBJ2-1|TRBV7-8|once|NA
CASSLASYTGRARNNEQFF
TGTGCCAGCAGCTTAGCCTCGTACACAGGGCGGGCGCGCAACAATGAGCAGTTCTTC
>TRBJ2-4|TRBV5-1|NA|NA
CASSLGGRKNIQYF
TGCGCCAGCAGCTTGGGGGGGAGAAAAAACATTCAGTACTTC
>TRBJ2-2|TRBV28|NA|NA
CASSLYPEELFF
TGTGCCAGCAGTTTATATCCGGAGGAGCTGTTTTTT
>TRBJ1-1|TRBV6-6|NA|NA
CASRPGLWTEAFF
TGTGCCAGCAGACCAGGGTTATGGACTGAAGCTTTCTTT
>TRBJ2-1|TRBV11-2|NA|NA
CASRSTRSYNEQFF
TGTGCCAGCAGGTCGACCCGGTCCTACAATGAGCAGTTCTTC
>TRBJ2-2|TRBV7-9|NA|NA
CASSPGQNTGELFF
TGTGCCAGCAGCCCGGGCCAGAACACCGGGGAGCTGTTTTTT
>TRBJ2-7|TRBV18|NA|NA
CASSPGTISYEQYF
TGTGCCAGCTCACCCGGGACCATATCCTACGAGCAGTACTTC
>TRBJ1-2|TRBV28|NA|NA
CASSPGNYGYTF
TGTGCCAGCAGTCCGGGTAACTATGGCTACACCTTC
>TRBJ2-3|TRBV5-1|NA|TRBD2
CASKKLAGGPDTQYF
TGCGCCAGCAAAAAACTAGCGGGAGGGCCAGATACGCAGTATTTT
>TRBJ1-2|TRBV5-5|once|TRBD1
CASIAWGKTTDRAGYGYTF
TGTGCCAGCATAGCTTGGGGAAAAACTACGGACAGGGCGGGCTATGGCTACACCTTC
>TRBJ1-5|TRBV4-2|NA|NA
CASSQEKDQPQHF
TGTGCCAGCAGCCAAGAAAAGGACCAGCCCCAGCATTTT
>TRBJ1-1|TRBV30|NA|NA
CAWTGSSTEAFF
TGTGCCTGGACTGGGAGTTCAACTGAAGCTTTCTTT
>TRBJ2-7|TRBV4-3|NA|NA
CASSRSTTGYEQYF
TGCGCCAGCAGCCGCTCAACAACAGGGTACGAGCAGTACTTC
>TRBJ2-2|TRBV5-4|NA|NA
CASSSRDGANTGELFF
TGTGCCAGCAGCTCCCGGGACGGCGCGAACACCGGGGAGCTGTTTTTT
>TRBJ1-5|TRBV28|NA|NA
CASSFWGAGNQPQHF
TGTGCCAGCAGTTTCTGGGGGGCGGGCAATCAGCCCCAGCATTTT
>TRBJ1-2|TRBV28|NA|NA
CASRPGGGANYGYTF
TGTGCCAGCAGACCCGGGGGAGGGGCGAACTATGGCTACACCTTC
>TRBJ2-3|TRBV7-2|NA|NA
CASSLGQSTDTQYF
TGTGCCAGCAGCTTAGGACAGAGCACAGATACGCAGTATTTT
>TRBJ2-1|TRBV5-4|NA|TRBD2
CASSPQTSGRAKEQFF
TGTGCCAGCAGCCCTCAAACTAGCGGGAGGGCCAAGGAGCAGTTCTTC
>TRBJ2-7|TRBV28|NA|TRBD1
CASSAHFGQGVSYEQYF
TGTGCCAGCAGTGCTCATTTCGGACAGGGGGTCTCCTACGAGCAGTACTTC
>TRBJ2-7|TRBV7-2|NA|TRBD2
CASSQTSGVSYEQYF
TGTGCCAGCAGTCAGACTAGCGGGGTCTCCTACGAGCAGTACTTC
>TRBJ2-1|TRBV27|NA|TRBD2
CASSFGGRAYGNEQFF
TGTGCCAGCAGTTTTGGCGGGAGGGCCTATGGGAATGAGCAGTTCTTC
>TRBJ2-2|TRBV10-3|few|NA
CAISETSGELFF
TGTGCCATCAGTGAGACCTCCGGGGAGCTGTTTTTT